This TCR beta chain was sequenced for a study of cytomegalovirus exposure and HLA in healthy donors. This CDR3 is 13 amino acids long. From germline, CDR1 is SGHRS and CDR2 YFSETQ. The V and J ends lost 3 bases and 5 bases respectively, with 9 bases between them. The PCR used 60 Vbeta and 13 Jbeta primers. Sequencing used immunoSEQ multiplex PCR; TCRdb keeps in-frame clones, though not all of them. The data hold approximately 130,000 clones, with 70% to 80% observed a single time. The V call is TRBV5-1, the J call TRBJ2-1; D perhaps matches TRBD1 (6 bases). Sequencing input: PBMCs. This receptor was obtained from a man aged 45-65 years in good health and CMV-seronegative. The DNA of the CDR3 is TGCGCCAGCAGCTACGGGGACAACAATGAGCAGTTCTTC. Its protein is CASSYGDNNEQFF.